The entry below describes one T cell receptor beta chain. The data originate from a study of technical replicates of blood from a few donors. Libraries were prepared by immunoSEQ multiplex PCR; TCRdb keeps only in-frame clonotypes and omits some of them. The sample holds 55,000 to 75,000 clones; around 92% are singletons and the top ten take about 3.6%. Sequencing was performed on PBMCs. The sequence derives from a human donor in good health. Some clones in this sample may be carry-over from other donors' samples.

The CDR3 is CAISGLAVSSYEQYF. The DNA of the CDR3 is TGTGCCATCAGTGGGTTAGCGGTGAGCTCCTACGAGCAGTACTTC. The V gene is TRBV10-3, the J gene TRBJ2-7; the D gene is possibly TRBD2 (6 bases). This CDR3 comprises 15 residues. Trimming took off 4 bases at V and 0 bases at J, with 13 bases between the two ends. Germline-derived CDR1 and CDR2 are ENHRY and SYGVKD.